This T cell receptor (beta chain) is drawn from a study of T cells in localized non-small cell lung cancer. This table comes from immunoSEQ multiplex PCR, and its TCRdb copy is limited to in-frame clones, with some not included. Of approximately 140,000 clones in the sample, about 90% were seen once. V dropped 2 bases and J dropped 1 base, with 15 bases sitting between them. The germline V gene has CDR1 MDHEN and CDR2 SYDVKM. CDR3 size: 17 residues. Overall study findings and caveats: Analysis by sequencing included only one tumor region, so heterogeneity remains possible. Median approximately 58 top-100 tumor clones were shared with paired adjacent lung. Maximal T cell clonality occurred in uninvolved adjacent lung, with tumor ranking below it. Higher T cell density in the blood was associated with longer overall survival, whereas higher adjacent-lung clonality associated with shorter survival.

Details on this clone: As yet, its antigen is unknown.

The sample in question was peripheral blood, obtained before any cancer treatment. The sequence came from a female donor over 55 with stage I lung adenocarcinoma. V gene TRBV28 combines with J gene TRBJ1-5, with D maybe TRBD1 (6 bases). The CDR3 region has the DNA TGTGCCAGCAGTTTACATAGAGAAGGGACAAGCAATCAGCCCCAGCATTTT. Residues: CASSLHREGTSNQPQHF.